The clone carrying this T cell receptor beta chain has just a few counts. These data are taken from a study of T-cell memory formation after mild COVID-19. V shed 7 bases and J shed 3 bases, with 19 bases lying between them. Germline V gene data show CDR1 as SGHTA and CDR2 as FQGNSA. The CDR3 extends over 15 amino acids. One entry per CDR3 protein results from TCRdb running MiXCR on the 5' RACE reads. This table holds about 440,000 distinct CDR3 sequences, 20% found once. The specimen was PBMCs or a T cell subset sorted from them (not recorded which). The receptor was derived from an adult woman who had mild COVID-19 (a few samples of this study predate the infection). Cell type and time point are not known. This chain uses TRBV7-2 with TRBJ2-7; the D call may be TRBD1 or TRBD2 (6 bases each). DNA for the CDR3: TGTGCCAGCACCGTAGGACCGGGGGCCTTCTACGAGCAGTACTTC. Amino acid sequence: CASTVGPGAFYEQYF. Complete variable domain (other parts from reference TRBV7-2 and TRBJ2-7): GAGVSQSPSNKVTEKGKDVELRCDPISGHTALYWYRQSLGQGLEFLIYFQGNSAPDKSGLPSDRFSAERTGGSVSTLTIQRTQQEDSAVYLCASTVGPGAFYEQYFGPGTRLTVT.